The 3 T cell receptor beta chains reported below all come from one sample, sequenced in a study of CD8+ T cells in alopecia areata. Following RNA extraction, reverse transcription yielded cDNA that acted as the sequencing template. Method: immunoSEQ multiplex PCR; TCRdb's copy keeps in-frame clones and lacks some. The data contain roughly 92,000 clones, about two thirds of them singletons. Treatment indicated: oral pan-JAK inhibitor, 5-10 mg twice daily. Sequenced material: CD8+ T cells sorted from blood, taken at week 44, from a patient treated with tofacitinib. Receptors were obtained from a human donor with alopecia areata.

Only a few counts were recorded for this clone. V and J are TRBV7-9 and TRBJ2-1, with D possibly TRBD1 on 5 matching bases. The CDR3 is made up of 12 amino acids. Trimming removed 6 bases at V and 8 bases at J, with 11 bases between. Germline CDR1 reads SEHNR; CDR2 reads FQNEAQ (reference sequence). The CDR3 DNA sequence: TGTGCCAGCAGTCCCGGACACGATGAGCAGTTCTTC. Its translation is CASSPGHDEQFF. Together with reference TRBV7-9 and TRBJ2-1, the CDR3 gives the full variable domain: DTGVSQNPRHKITKRGQNVTFRCDPISEHNRLYWYRQTLGQGPEFLTYFQNEAQLEKSRLLSDRFSAERPKGSFSTLEIQRTEQGDSAMYLCASSPGHDEQFFGPGTRLTVL.

The chain carries TRBV30 and TRBJ1-1, with D unresolved. The CDR3 contains 13 residues. The germline V and J ends were trimmed by 0 bases and 5 bases, with 10 bases remaining between them. Germline assignment: CDR1 GTSNPN and CDR2 SVGIG (reference sequence). The CDR3 spells CAWSVSVDTEAFF. The DNA of the CDR3 is TGTGCCTGGAGTGTAAGCGTTGATACTGAAGCTTTCTTT.

The rearrangement joins TRBV5-6 to TRBJ2-1; 14 nucleotides align to TRBD2. Germline-derived CDR1 and CDR2 are SGHDT and YYEEEE. This CDR3 contains 17 residues. After removal of 2 bases from V and 6 bases from J, the junction contained 7 bases not matched to a gene. In DNA, the CDR3 is TGTGCCAGCAGCTTTGGGACTAGCGGGGGCTCGGGCAATGAGCAGTTCTTC. Its protein is CASSFGTSGGSGNEQFF.